This is a list of T cell receptor beta chains from one sample in a study of Graves' ophthalmopathy and Graves' hyperthyroidism. TCRdb used MiXCR to reprocess the multiplex PCR reads, holding one entry per CDR3 protein. The data show around 400,000 distinct CDR3 sequences, around 16% seen once. Sequenced input: peripheral blood. Receptor source: a woman under 30 with Graves' ophthalmopathy. CDR3s include the opening cysteine and the closing phenylalanine or tryptophan. D genes are given only for firm matches. Some rows mark clone size as missing; the rest say once, few, many or name a class of expanded clone.

cdr3_aa: CATSDFAGTGLNQPQHF
cdr3_nt: TGTGCCACCAGTGACTTTGCCGGGACAGGGCTCAATCAGCCCCAGCATTTT
j_call: TRBJ1-5
d_call: TRBD1
clone_size: many
v_call: TRBV24-1

cdr3_aa: CASSFGGMNTEAFF
cdr3_nt: TGTGCCAGCAGCTTCGGGGGTATGAACACTGAAGCTTTCTTT
j_call: TRBJ1-1
d_call: NA
clone_size: many
v_call: TRBV7-2

cdr3_aa: CASSYSRTATEQYF
cdr3_nt: TGTGCCAGCAGTTACTCGAGGACAGCGACCGAGCAGTACTTC
j_call: TRBJ2-7
d_call: NA
clone_size: once
v_call: TRBV12-3/TRBV12-4

cdr3_aa: CASSYPKGARGYEQYF
cdr3_nt: TGTGCCAGCAGTTACCCTAAGGGGGCTCGAGGCTACGAGCAGTACTTC
j_call: TRBJ2-7
d_call: TRBD1
clone_size: NA
v_call: TRBV6-5

cdr3_aa: CASSFSREQYF
cdr3_nt: TGTGCCAGCAGTTTTAGTCGCGAGCAGTACTTC
j_call: TRBJ2-7
d_call: NA
clone_size: many
v_call: TRBV28

cdr3_aa: CASGSLASGANVLTF
cdr3_nt: TGTGCCAGCGGATCCCTGGCCTCTGGGGCCAACGTCCTGACTTTC
j_call: TRBJ2-6
d_call: NA
clone_size: many
v_call: TRBV28

cdr3_aa: CSAREYSQETQYF
cdr3_nt: TGCAGTGCTAGAGAGTACAGTCAAGAGACCCAGTACTTC
j_call: TRBJ2-5
d_call: NA
clone_size: many
v_call: TRBV20-1

cdr3_aa: CASSYHDSNTEAFF
cdr3_nt: TGTGCCAGCAGTTATCACGACAGCAACACTGAAGCTTTCTTT
j_call: TRBJ1-1
d_call: NA
clone_size: many
v_call: TRBV6-2/TRBV6-3

cdr3_aa: CASSSLGTAYEQYF
cdr3_nt: TGTGCCAGCAGCTCCCTCGGGACAGCCTACGAGCAGTACTTC
j_call: TRBJ2-7
d_call: TRBD1
clone_size: many
v_call: TRBV5-5

cdr3_aa: CASSYSGRGLGANVLTF
cdr3_nt: TGTGCCAGCAGTTACTCGGGTAGGGGGCTTGGGGCCAACGTCCTGACTTTC
j_call: TRBJ2-6
d_call: TRBD1
clone_size: many
v_call: TRBV6-5

cdr3_aa: CATHRQEQYF
cdr3_nt: TGCGCCACCCATAGACAGGAGCAGTACTTC
j_call: TRBJ2-7
d_call: NA
clone_size: many
v_call: TRBV10-2

cdr3_aa: CASSPSSSGNTIYF
cdr3_nt: TGTGCCAGCAGTCCATCCTCCTCTGGAAACACCATATATTTT
j_call: TRBJ1-3
d_call: NA
clone_size: many
v_call: TRBV27

cdr3_aa: CASSYQGGSYEQYF
cdr3_nt: TGTGCCAGCAGCTATCAGGGGGGCTCCTACGAGCAGTACTTC
j_call: TRBJ2-7
d_call: NA
clone_size: once
v_call: TRBV6-5

cdr3_aa: CASSRRTGGHYGYTF
cdr3_nt: TGTGCCAGCAGTCGCCGGACAGGGGGCCACTATGGCTACACCTTC
j_call: TRBJ1-2
d_call: TRBD1
clone_size: many
v_call: TRBV12-3/TRBV12-4

cdr3_aa: CASSYSTRQGTYGYTF
cdr3_nt: TGTGCCAGCAGTTACTCGACGAGACAGGGGACCTATGGCTACACCTTC
j_call: TRBJ1-2
d_call: TRBD1
clone_size: NA
v_call: TRBV6-5

cdr3_aa: CASSLGTGRPYEQYF
cdr3_nt: TGTGCCAGCAGCCTTGGGACAGGGAGGCCCTACGAGCAGTACTTC
j_call: TRBJ2-7
d_call: TRBD1
clone_size: many
v_call: TRBV9

cdr3_aa: CASGGKASSRAKNIQYF
cdr3_nt: TGTGCCAGCGGAGGCAAGGCATCCTCCCGAGCCAAAAACATTCAGTACTTC
j_call: TRBJ2-4
d_call: NA
clone_size: NA
v_call: TRBV27

cdr3_aa: CASSQVRGSNQPQHF
cdr3_nt: TGTGCCAGCAGCCAAGTGCGAGGTAGCAATCAGCCCCAGCATTTT
j_call: TRBJ1-5
d_call: NA
clone_size: many
v_call: TRBV4-2

cdr3_aa: CASSRYPGRPIRQGMRYEQYF
cdr3_nt: TGCGCCAGCAGCCGATATCCCGGGCGGCCGATCAGACAGGGGATGAGGTACGAGCAGTACTTC
j_call: TRBJ2-7
d_call: TRBD1
clone_size: many
v_call: TRBV4-3

cdr3_aa: CASSYRGRDPYLALHF
cdr3_nt: TGTGCCAGCAGTTACCGGGGCAGGGATCCCTATTTGGCCCTCCACTTT
j_call: TRBJ1-6
d_call: NA
clone_size: many
v_call: TRBV28

cdr3_aa: CSARDRASGRPGELFF
cdr3_nt: TGCAGTGCTAGAGATCGCGCTAGCGGGAGACCCGGGGAGCTGTTTTTT
j_call: TRBJ2-2
d_call: TRBD2
clone_size: NA
v_call: TRBV20-1

cdr3_aa: CASSIREGRQETQYF
cdr3_nt: TGTGCCAGCAGTATAAGGGAGGGAAGACAAGAGACCCAGTACTTC
j_call: TRBJ2-5
d_call: TRBD2
clone_size: NA
v_call: TRBV6-1

cdr3_aa: CSAPLDRNTGELFF
cdr3_nt: TGCAGCGCCCCCCTCGACAGGAACACCGGGGAGCTGTTTTTT
j_call: TRBJ2-2
d_call: NA
clone_size: many
v_call: TRBV29-1

cdr3_aa: CSARPNRTSGRAYF
cdr3_nt: TGCAGTGCTCGACCGAACAGGACTAGCGGGAGGGCGTACTTC
j_call: TRBJ2-4
d_call: TRBD2
clone_size: many
v_call: TRBV20-1

cdr3_aa: CAISGDIEQYF
cdr3_nt: TGTGCCATCAGCGGCGACATCGAGCAGTACTTC
j_call: TRBJ2-7
d_call: NA
clone_size: NA
v_call: TRBV10-3

cdr3_aa: CASSPQGVGEDTQYF
cdr3_nt: TGTGCCAGCAGCCCCCAGGGGGTAGGGGAAGATACGCAGTATTTT
j_call: TRBJ2-3
d_call: TRBD1
clone_size: few
v_call: TRBV13

cdr3_aa: CASSFLGTGGEEQYF
cdr3_nt: TGTGCCAGCAGTTTCCTAGGGACAGGGGGGGAGGAGCAGTACTTC
j_call: TRBJ2-7
d_call: TRBD1
clone_size: NA
v_call: TRBV6-2/TRBV6-3

cdr3_aa: CASRRLAKNIQYF
cdr3_nt: TGTGCCAGCCGGAGATTAGCCAAAAACATTCAGTACTTC
j_call: TRBJ2-4
d_call: NA
clone_size: many
v_call: TRBV7-8

cdr3_aa: CSARDEGINYGYTF
cdr3_nt: TGCAGTGCTAGAGACGAGGGGATTAACTATGGCTACACCTTC
j_call: TRBJ1-2
d_call: NA
clone_size: NA
v_call: TRBV20-1

cdr3_aa: CATSRDPTGRETQYF
cdr3_nt: TGTGCCACCAGCAGAGATCCGACAGGGAGAGAGACCCAGTACTTC
j_call: TRBJ2-5
d_call: TRBD1
clone_size: many
v_call: TRBV15

cdr3_aa: CASSQGPSGKSGELFF
cdr3_nt: TGTGCCAGCAGCCAAGGTCCTAGCGGGAAGTCCGGGGAGCTGTTTTTT
j_call: TRBJ2-2
d_call: TRBD2
clone_size: few
v_call: TRBV11-2

cdr3_aa: CASSSDQREGREQYF
cdr3_nt: TGTGCCAGTAGTTCCGACCAGCGGGAGGGCCGCGAGCAGTACTTC
j_call: TRBJ2-7
d_call: TRBD2
clone_size: many
v_call: TRBV19

cdr3_aa: CALTGVDEQYF
cdr3_nt: TGTGCCCTGACCGGAGTTGACGAGCAGTACTTC
j_call: TRBJ2-7
d_call: NA
clone_size: many
v_call: TRBV30

cdr3_aa: CASSGARTEAFF
cdr3_nt: TGCGCCAGCTCAGGGGCCCGCACTGAAGCTTTCTTT
j_call: TRBJ1-1
d_call: NA
clone_size: many
v_call: TRBV5-1

cdr3_aa: CSVEVEWSPYEQYF
cdr3_nt: TGCAGCGTTGAAGTGGAGTGGAGCCCCTACGAGCAGTACTTC
j_call: TRBJ2-7
d_call: NA
clone_size: many
v_call: TRBV29-1

cdr3_aa: CASSYRGGGTEAFF
cdr3_nt: TGTGCCAGCAGTTACAGAGGGGGGGGCACTGAAGCTTTCTTT
j_call: TRBJ1-1
d_call: NA
clone_size: many
v_call: TRBV27

cdr3_aa: CATSRQTGWRRNTEAFF
cdr3_nt: TGTGCCACCAGCAGACAGACAGGGTGGCGACGGAACACTGAAGCTTTCTTT
j_call: TRBJ1-1
d_call: TRBD1
clone_size: many
v_call: TRBV15

cdr3_aa: CASSPRRAGGRGPNTGELFF
cdr3_nt: TGTGCCAGCAGCCCCAGGAGAGCGGGAGGCAGGGGTCCGAACACCGGGGAGCTGTTTTTT
j_call: TRBJ2-2
d_call: TRBD2
clone_size: many
v_call: TRBV4-2

cdr3_aa: CASSKTGYSNQPQHF
cdr3_nt: TGTGCCAGCAGTAAGACAGGGTATAGCAATCAGCCCCAGCATTTT
j_call: TRBJ1-5
d_call: TRBD1
clone_size: many
v_call: TRBV2

cdr3_aa: CASSFGFPRTSGSYEQYF
cdr3_nt: TGCGCCAGCAGCTTTGGGTTCCCCCGGACTAGCGGGAGCTACGAGCAGTACTTC
j_call: TRBJ2-7
d_call: TRBD2
clone_size: many
v_call: TRBV5-1

cdr3_aa: CASSSGHRDEQFF
cdr3_nt: TGTGCCAGCAGTTCAGGACATCGGGATGAGCAGTTCTTC
j_call: TRBJ2-1
d_call: NA
clone_size: many
v_call: TRBV6-5

cdr3_aa: CASSRLAGPYEQYF
cdr3_nt: TGTGCCAGCAGCCGACTAGCGGGTCCCTACGAGCAGTACTTC
j_call: TRBJ2-7
d_call: TRBD2
clone_size: many
v_call: TRBV3-1

cdr3_aa: CAWSRDRGSEAFF
cdr3_nt: TGTGCCTGGAGTCGGGACAGGGGAAGTGAAGCTTTCTTT
j_call: TRBJ1-1
d_call: TRBD1
clone_size: NA
v_call: TRBV30

cdr3_aa: CASSMIFGTAQETQYF
cdr3_nt: TGTGCCAGTAGTATGATTTTCGGGACAGCACAAGAGACCCAGTACTTC
j_call: TRBJ2-5
d_call: TRBD1
clone_size: many
v_call: TRBV19

cdr3_aa: CASSRGRAGAGELFF
cdr3_nt: TGCGCCAGCAGTCGCGGGAGGGCCGGGGCCGGGGAGCTGTTTTTT
j_call: TRBJ2-2
d_call: TRBD2
clone_size: many
v_call: TRBV10-2

cdr3_aa: CAISESRVGNTIYF
cdr3_nt: TGTGCCATCAGTGAGTCACGGGTTGGAAACACCATATATTTT
j_call: TRBJ1-3
d_call: NA
clone_size: many
v_call: TRBV10-3

cdr3_aa: CASSLALAGAGELFF
cdr3_nt: TGTGCCAGCAGCTTAGCGCTAGCGGGCGCCGGGGAGCTGTTTTTT
j_call: TRBJ2-2
d_call: TRBD2
clone_size: few
v_call: TRBV7-2

cdr3_aa: CASSLSVHFEAFF
cdr3_nt: TGTGCCAGCAGCCTTTCTGTACATTTTGAAGCTTTCTTT
j_call: TRBJ1-1
d_call: NA
clone_size: many
v_call: TRBV5-5

cdr3_aa: CASSPGDLNYEQYF
cdr3_nt: TGTGCCAGCAGCCCCGGGGACTTGAATTACGAGCAGTACTTC
j_call: TRBJ2-7
d_call: NA
clone_size: many
v_call: TRBV28

cdr3_aa: CASSELGQGTSGNTIYF
cdr3_nt: TGTGCCAGCAGCGAATTAGGACAGGGAACCTCTGGAAACACCATATATTTT
j_call: TRBJ1-3
d_call: TRBD1
clone_size: many
v_call: TRBV9

cdr3_aa: CASRDLAGIYNEQFF
cdr3_nt: TGTGCCAGCAGAGATCTAGCGGGCATCTACAATGAGCAGTTCTTC
j_call: TRBJ2-1
d_call: TRBD2
clone_size: once
v_call: TRBV6-1

cdr3_aa: CASSERGADNQPQHF
cdr3_nt: TGCGCCAGCAGTGAGAGGGGTGCGGATAATCAGCCCCAGCATTTT
j_call: TRBJ1-5
d_call: NA
clone_size: many
v_call: TRBV10-2

cdr3_aa: CASSYRDRLYEQYF
cdr3_nt: TGTGCCAGCAGTTACCGGGACAGACTCTACGAGCAGTACTTC
j_call: TRBJ2-7
d_call: TRBD1
clone_size: NA
v_call: TRBV6-5

cdr3_aa: CASSAGQGLAGATGELFF
cdr3_nt: TGTGCCAGCAGCGCGGGACAGGGACTAGCGGGAGCGACCGGGGAGCTGTTTTTT
j_call: TRBJ2-2
d_call: TRBD2
clone_size: once
v_call: TRBV9

cdr3_aa: CASSSTNSYEQYF
cdr3_nt: TGTGCCAGCAGCTCGACAAATAGCTACGAGCAGTACTTC
j_call: TRBJ2-7
d_call: NA
clone_size: many
v_call: TRBV7-9

cdr3_aa: CASTKTQGDRTEAFF
cdr3_nt: TGTGCCAGCACTAAAACACAGGGGGACAGGACTGAAGCTTTCTTT
j_call: TRBJ1-1
d_call: TRBD1
clone_size: many
v_call: TRBV12-3/TRBV12-4